This record looks at one T cell receptor (beta chain) sequence and its context. Its cognate antigen is unknown. The sample belongs to a study of spatial heterogeneity in lung cancer. The overall study: The average appearance count of each unique TCR and UMI combination in raw reads was more than ten. Notes on the study in general: Tumor TCRs that were ubiquitous and expanded showed up in blood more at resection than follow-up.

A unique molecular identifier was attached to every TCR cDNA molecule. Using its own MiXCR run on the 5' RACE reads, TCRdb lists one record per CDR3 protein. This table holds some 87,000 distinct CDR3 sequences, about 9.4% found once. Time point defined: sample taken at primary tumor resection. The input material, whole RNA from tumor, nontumor lung or frozen PBMC, was sequenced unsorted. A total of approximately 75 untreated early-stage non-small cell lung cancer patients served as donors. Sequenced material: PBMCs, taken at surgery. The receptor comes from a male donor with early-stage non-small cell lung cancer.

The CDR3 spells CASSSDRAQETQYF. The CDR3 DNA sequence: TGTGCCAGCAGTTCTGACAGGGCTCAAGAGACCCAGTACTTC. The chain uses TRBV7-3 and TRBJ2-5, with 7 bases lining up with TRBD1. The CDR3 is 14 amino acids. Trimming took 6 bases from V and 2 from J; bases not matched to a gene: 6. Germline CDR1 is SGHTA and CDR2 is FQGTGA.